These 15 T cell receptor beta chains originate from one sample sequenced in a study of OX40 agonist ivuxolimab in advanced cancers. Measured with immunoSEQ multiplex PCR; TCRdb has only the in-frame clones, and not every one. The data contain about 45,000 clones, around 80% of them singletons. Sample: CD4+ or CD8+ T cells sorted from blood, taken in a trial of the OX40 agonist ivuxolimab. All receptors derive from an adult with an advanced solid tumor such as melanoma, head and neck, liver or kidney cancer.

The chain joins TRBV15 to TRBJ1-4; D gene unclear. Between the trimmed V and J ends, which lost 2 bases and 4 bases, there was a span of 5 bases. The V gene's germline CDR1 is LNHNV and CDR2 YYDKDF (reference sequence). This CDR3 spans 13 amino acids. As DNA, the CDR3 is TGTGCCACCAGCAGACGGAATAATGAAAAACTGTTTTTT. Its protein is CATSRRNNEKLFF.

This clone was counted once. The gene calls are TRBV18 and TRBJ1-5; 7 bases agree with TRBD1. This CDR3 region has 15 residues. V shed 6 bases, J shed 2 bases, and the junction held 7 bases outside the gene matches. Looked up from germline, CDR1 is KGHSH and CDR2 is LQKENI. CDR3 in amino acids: CASSTGAGGNQPQHF. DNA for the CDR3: TGTGCCAGCTCTACAGGGGCCGGGGGCAATCAGCCCCAGCATTTT.

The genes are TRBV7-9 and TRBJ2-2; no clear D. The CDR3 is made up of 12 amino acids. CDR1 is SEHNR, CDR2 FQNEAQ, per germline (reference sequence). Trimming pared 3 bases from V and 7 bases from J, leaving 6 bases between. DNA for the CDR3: TGTGCCAGCAGCTTTTCTAACGGGGAGCTGTTTTTT. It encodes CASSFSNGELFF.

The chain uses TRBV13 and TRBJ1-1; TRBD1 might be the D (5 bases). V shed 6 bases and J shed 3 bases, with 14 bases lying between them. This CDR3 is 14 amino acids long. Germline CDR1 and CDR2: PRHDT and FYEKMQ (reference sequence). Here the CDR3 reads CASRFREGYTEAFF. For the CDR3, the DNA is TGTGCCAGCAGATTCAGGGAGGGGTACACTGAAGCTTTCTTT.

The CDR3 nucleotides are TGTGCCAGCGGCCCTACATACACTGAAGCTTTCTTT. Its translation: CASGPTYTEAFF. The rearrangement uses TRBV11-3 and TRBJ1-1, with D uncertain. From germline, CDR1 is SGHNT and CDR2 YENEEA. This CDR3 region has 12 residues. V lost 8 bases to trimming and J lost 3 bases, with 10 bases between them. The whole variable domain, remainder taken from reference TRBV11-3 and TRBJ1-1, is EAGVVQSPRYKIIEKKQPVAFWCNPISGHNTLYWYLQNLGQGPELLIRYENEEAVDDSQLPKDRFSAERLKGVDSTLKIQPAELGDSAVYLCASGPTYTEAFFGQGTRLTVV.

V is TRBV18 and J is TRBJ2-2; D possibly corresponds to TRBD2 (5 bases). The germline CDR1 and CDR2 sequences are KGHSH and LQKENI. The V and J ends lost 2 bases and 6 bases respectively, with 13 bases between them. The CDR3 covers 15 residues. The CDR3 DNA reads TGTGCCAGCTCACCAGAACTAGACTTCGCCGGGGAGCTGTTTTTT. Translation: CASSPELDFAGELFF.

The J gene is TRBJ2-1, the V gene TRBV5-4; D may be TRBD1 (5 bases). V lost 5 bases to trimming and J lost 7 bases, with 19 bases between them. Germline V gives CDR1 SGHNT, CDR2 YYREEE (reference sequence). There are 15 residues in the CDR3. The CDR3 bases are TGTGCCAGCAGTTCGCGACAGAGCCTCGGGAATGAGCAGTTCTTC. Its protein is CASSSRQSLGNEQFF.

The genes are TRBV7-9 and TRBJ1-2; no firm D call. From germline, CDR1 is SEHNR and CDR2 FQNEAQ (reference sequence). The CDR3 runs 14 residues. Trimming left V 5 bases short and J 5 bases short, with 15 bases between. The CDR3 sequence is CASSRVGSWYGYTF. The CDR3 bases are TGTGCCAGCAGCCGTGTGGGGTCTTGGTATGGCTACACCTTC.

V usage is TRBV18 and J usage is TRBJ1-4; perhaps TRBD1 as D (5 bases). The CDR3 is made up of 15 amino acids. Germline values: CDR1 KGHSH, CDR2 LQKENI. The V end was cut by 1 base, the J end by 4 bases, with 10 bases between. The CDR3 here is CASSPRRQRNEKLFF. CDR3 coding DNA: TGTGCCAGCTCACCACGGAGACAGCGTAATGAAAAACTGTTTTTT.

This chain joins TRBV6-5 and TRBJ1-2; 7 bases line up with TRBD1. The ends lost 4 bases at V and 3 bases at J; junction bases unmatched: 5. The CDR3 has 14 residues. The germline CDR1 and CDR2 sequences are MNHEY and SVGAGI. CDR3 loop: CASSFTDRDYGYTF. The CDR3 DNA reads TGTGCCAGCAGTTTCACTGACAGGGACTATGGCTACACCTTC.

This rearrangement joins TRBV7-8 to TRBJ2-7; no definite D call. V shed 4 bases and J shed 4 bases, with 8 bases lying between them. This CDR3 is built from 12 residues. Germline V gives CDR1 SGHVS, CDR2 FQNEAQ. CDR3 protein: CASSSPGYEQYF. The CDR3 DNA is TGTGCCAGCAGCTCCCCGGGTTACGAGCAGTACTTC.

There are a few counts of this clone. The CDR3 nucleotides are TGTGCCAGCAGCCTCAACTCCTACAATGAGCAGTTCTTC. It translates to CASSLNSYNEQFF. The chain combines TRBV7-3 with TRBJ2-1; no reliable D call. The CDR3 is 13 amino acids. V lost 5 bases, J lost 0 bases, and 5 bases lay in between. CDR1 is SGHTA and CDR2 is FQGTGA in the germline V gene.

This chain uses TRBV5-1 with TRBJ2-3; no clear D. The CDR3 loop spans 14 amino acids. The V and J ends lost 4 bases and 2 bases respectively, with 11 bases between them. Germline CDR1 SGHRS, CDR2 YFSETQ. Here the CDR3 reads CASSTQQTTDTQYF. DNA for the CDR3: TGCGCCAGCAGCACCCAACAAACCACAGATACGCAGTATTTT.

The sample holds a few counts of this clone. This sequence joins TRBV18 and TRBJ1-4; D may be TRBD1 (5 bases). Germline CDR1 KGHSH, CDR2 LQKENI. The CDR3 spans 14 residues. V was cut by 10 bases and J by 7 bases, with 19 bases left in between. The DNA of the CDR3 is TGTGCCACCCGACCAGGGCCAACGAGTGAAAAACTGTTTTTT. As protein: CATRPGPTSEKLFF.

DNA of the CDR3: TGTGCCAGCTCGGTTTCGCAGGGGGCGGTCACAGATACGCAGTATTTT. Translating gives CASSVSQGAVTDTQYF. This rearrangement joins TRBV18 to TRBJ2-3; TRBD1 matches 8 bases. After removal of 6 bases from V and 2 bases from J, the junction contained 10 bases not matched to a gene. Germline CDR1 is KGHSH and CDR2 is LQKENI. The CDR3 has 16 amino acids.